Listed below are T cell receptor beta chains from one sample, sequenced in a study of cytomegalovirus exposure and HLA in healthy donors. TCRdb's table, derived via immunoSEQ multiplex PCR, lists solely in-frame clones and lacks some. The table shows some 130,000 clones, with 80% occurring only once. Sequencing was done on a sample of PBMCs. All receptors derive from a male donor in good health and CMV-seronegative. Both conserved end residues are trimmed from each CDR3. Each record gives: D gene, V gene, CDR3 protein. The D gene is left open where the match is weak.

- | TRBV23-1 | ASSQSDRRADTQY
TRBD1 | TRBV5-1 | ASSLRWGQGHEQY
- | TRBV7-2 | ASSLVSGASQPQH
TRBD2 | TRBV10-1 | ASSAGLAGGYNEQF
TRBD1 | TRBV6-1 | ASSAGQALKNYGYT
- | TRBV4-1 | ASSHRGIEQPQH
- | TRBV6-1 | ASSSQPGYNEQF
- | TRBV18 | ASSPRVTDTQY
TRBD1 | TRBV7-9 | ASSPTRTGNYEQY
- | TRBV19 | ASSTRGYNSPLH
- | TRBV7-9 | ASSHRENYGYT
TRBD2 | TRBV13 | ASSSRLASQF